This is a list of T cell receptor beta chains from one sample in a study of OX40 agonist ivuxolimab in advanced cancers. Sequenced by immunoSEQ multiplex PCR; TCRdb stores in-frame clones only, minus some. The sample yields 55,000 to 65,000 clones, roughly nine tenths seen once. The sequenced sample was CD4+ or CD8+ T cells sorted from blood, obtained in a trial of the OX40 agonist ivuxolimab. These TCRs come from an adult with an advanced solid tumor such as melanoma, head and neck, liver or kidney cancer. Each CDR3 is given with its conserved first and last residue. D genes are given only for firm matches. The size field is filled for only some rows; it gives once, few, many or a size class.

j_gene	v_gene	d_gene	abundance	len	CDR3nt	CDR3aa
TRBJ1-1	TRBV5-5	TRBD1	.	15	TGTGCCAGCAGCTTGGCCCGCAGGGGGGCTACTGAAGCTTTCTTT	CASSLARRGATEAFF
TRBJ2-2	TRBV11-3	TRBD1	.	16	TGTGCCAGCAGTTCCTGGACAGGGTGGGGCACCGGGGAGCTGTTTTTT	CASSSWTGWGTGELFF
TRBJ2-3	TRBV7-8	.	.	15	TGTGCCAGCAGCCCCTGGACGGGAGGCACAGATACGCAGTATTTT	CASSPWTGGTDTQYF
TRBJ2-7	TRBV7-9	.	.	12	TGTGCCAGCAGCTTAGAACGCCACGAGCAGTACTTC	CASSLERHEQYF
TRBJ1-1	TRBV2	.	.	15	TGTGCCAGCAGGGAAAAGGGGAGAAAAGGCACTGAAGCTTTCTTT	CASREKGRKGTEAFF
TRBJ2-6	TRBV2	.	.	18	TGTGCCAGCAGTGGTGTGGGGTCAGGGCCGGGAGGGGCCAACGTCCTGACTTTC	CASSGVGSGPGGANVLTF
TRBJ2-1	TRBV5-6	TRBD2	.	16	TGTGCCAGCAGCTTACCCGGGACTAGCGAATACAATGAGCAGTTCTTC	CASSLPGTSEYNEQFF
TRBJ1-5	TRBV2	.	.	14	TGTGCCAGCACGCTGGACGGTAGCAATCAGCCCCAGCATTTT	CASTLDGSNQPQHF
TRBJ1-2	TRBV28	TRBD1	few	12	TGTGCCAGCAGTTTGGGACAGGGGGCAGTCACCTTC	CASSLGQGAVTF
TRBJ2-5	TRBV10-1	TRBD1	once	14	TGCGCCAGCAGTGCCGGGACAGTCCAAGAGACCCAGTACTTC	CASSAGTVQETQYF
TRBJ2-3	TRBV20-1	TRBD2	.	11	TGCAGTGCTAGGGGGGGGGATACGCAGTATTTT	CSARGGDTQYF
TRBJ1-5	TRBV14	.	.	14	TGTGCCAGCAGCCCCAGCGGTAGCAATCAGCCCCAGCATTTT	CASSPSGSNQPQHF
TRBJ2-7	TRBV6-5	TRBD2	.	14	TGTGCCAGCAAGCGGGGGGGGACAGTGTACGAGCAGTACTTC	CASKRGGTVYEQYF
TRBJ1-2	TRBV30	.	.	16	TGTGCCTGGAGCCCCCAACCGCCGGGAGCTGAAAAAGGCTACACCTTC	CAWSPQPPGAEKGYTF
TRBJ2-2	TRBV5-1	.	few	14	TGCGCCAGCAGCTTGGCCAGTATCACCGGGGAGCTGTTTTTT	CASSLASITGELFF
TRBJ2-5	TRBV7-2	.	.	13	TGTGCCAGCAGCTCTTACAGTGAAGAGACCCAGTACTTC	CASSSYSEETQYF
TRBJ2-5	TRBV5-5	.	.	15	TGTGCCAGCAGCTTGGCGGTGGCGTCCCAAGAGACCCAGTACTTC	CASSLAVASQETQYF
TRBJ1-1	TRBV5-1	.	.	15	TGCGCCAGCACCTGGGGACCGGGAACTGGCACTGAAGCTTTCTTT	CASTWGPGTGTEAFF
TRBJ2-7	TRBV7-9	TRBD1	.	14	TGTGCCAGCAGCCCGACAGGGGGGCATCGCGAGCAGTACTTC	CASSPTGGHREQYF
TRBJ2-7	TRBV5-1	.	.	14	TGCGCCAGCAGCTCCGGGACACCCTCCTACGAGCAGTACTTC	CASSSGTPSYEQYF
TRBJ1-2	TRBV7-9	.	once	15	TGTGCCAGCAGCTTATTCTCCCGACGGGACTATGGCTACACCTTC	CASSLFSRRDYGYTF
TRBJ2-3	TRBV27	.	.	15	TGTGCCAGCAGTTTATTACCGGTCCCCCCAGATACGCAGTATTTT	CASSLLPVPPDTQYF
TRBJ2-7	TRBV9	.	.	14	TGTGCCAGCAGCAGTGGGGCAACCTCCTACGAGCAGTACTTC	CASSSGATSYEQYF
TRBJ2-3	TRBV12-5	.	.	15	TGTGCTAGTGGCAAAGGGACTCAGGGGGCAGATACGCAGTATTTT	CASGKGTQGADTQYF
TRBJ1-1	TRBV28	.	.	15	TGTGCCAGCAGTCCCCCTGAGGTCAGATACACTGAAGCTTTCTTT	CASSPPEVRYTEAFF
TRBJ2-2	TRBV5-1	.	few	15	TGCGCCAGCAGCTTTTCCAGGGAGGACACCGGGGAGCTGTTTTTT	CASSFSREDTGELFF
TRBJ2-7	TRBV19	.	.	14	TGTGCCACCTGCGAGGACTTCCAAAAGGGCGAGCAGTACTTC	CATCEDFQKGEQYF
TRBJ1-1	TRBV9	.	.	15	TGTGCCAGCAGCGTGGGACTCAGGCGAAACACTGAAGCTTTCTTT	CASSVGLRRNTEAFF
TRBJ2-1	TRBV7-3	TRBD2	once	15	TGTGCCAGCAGCGGGCCTAGCGGCTCCTACAATGAGCAGTTCTTC	CASSGPSGSYNEQFF
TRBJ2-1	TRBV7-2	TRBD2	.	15	TGTGCCAGCAGCTTAGGAGGAGCGGGGATCAATGAGCAGTTCTTC	CASSLGGAGINEQFF
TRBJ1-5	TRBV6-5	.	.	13	TGTGCCAGCAGTTACTCCAGTCTTCAGCCCCAGCATTTT	CASSYSSLQPQHF
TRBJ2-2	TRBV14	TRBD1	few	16	TGTGCCAGCAGTCCCCCGGGACAGGGGAACTCCGGGGAGCTGTTTTTT	CASSPPGQGNSGELFF
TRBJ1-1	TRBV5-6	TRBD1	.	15	TGTGCCAGCAGCCTGCAGGACAGGGGACAGACTGAAGCTTTCTTT	CASSLQDRGQTEAFF
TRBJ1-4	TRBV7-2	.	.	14	TGTGCCAGCAGCCAAGGACGGTGGAATGAAAAACTGTTTTTT	CASSQGRWNEKLFF
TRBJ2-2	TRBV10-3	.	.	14	TGTGCCATATTCCGGGCAGGGGATACCGGGGAGCTGTTTTTT	CAIFRAGDTGELFF
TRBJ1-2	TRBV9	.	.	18	TGTGCCAGCAGCGTAGCTTTGCGCGGTCGGAGGGGTTACTATGGCTACACCTTC	CASSVALRGRRGYYGYTF
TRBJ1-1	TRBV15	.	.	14	TGTGCCACCAGCAGAGATGTCAGGGGACCTGAAGCTTTCTTT	CATSRDVRGPEAFF
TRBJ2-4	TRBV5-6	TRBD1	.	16	TGTGCCAGCAGCAAACAGGGGACAGGGGCCAAAAACATTCAGTACTTC	CASSKQGTGAKNIQYF
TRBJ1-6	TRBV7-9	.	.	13	TGTGCCAGCAGCCCCTCCACGGTTTCACCCCTCCACTTT	CASSPSTVSPLHF
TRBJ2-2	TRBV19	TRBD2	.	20	TGTGCCAGTAGTAGAGGCCCAGGGCAGCGGGGGTCCTATGAGTCCGGGGAGCTGTTTTTT	CASSRGPGQRGSYESGELFF
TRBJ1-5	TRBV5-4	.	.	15	TGTGCCAGCAGCTTGGGTCCGGATAGCAATCAGCCCCAGCATTTT	CASSLGPDSNQPQHF
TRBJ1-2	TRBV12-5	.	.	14	TGTGCTAGTGGTCCTTCGGGCGGGACCTATGGCTACACCTTC	CASGPSGGTYGYTF
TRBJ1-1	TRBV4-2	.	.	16	TGTGCCAGCAGCCACCCTTGGATGGCTGTGAACACTGAAGCTTTCTTT	CASSHPWMAVNTEAFF
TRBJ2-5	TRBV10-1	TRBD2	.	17	TGCGCCAGCAGTGAGAGGATCGGGACTAGCCCCTTGAGGACCCAGTACTTC	CASSERIGTSPLRTQYF
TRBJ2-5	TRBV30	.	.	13	TGTGCCTGGAGCGAGAACCGGGCACAGACCCAGTACTTC	CAWSENRAQTQYF
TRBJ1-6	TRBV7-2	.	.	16	TGTGCCAGCAGCTTGTCCCGCTTTCGGGGTCCAGTCACCCTCCACTTT	CASSLSRFRGPVTLHF
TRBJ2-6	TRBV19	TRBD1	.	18	TGTGCCAGTAAGTTAGGGGGCGGGCGTGGCTCTGGGGCCAACGTCCTGACTTTC	CASKLGGGRGSGANVLTF
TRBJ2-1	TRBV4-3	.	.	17	TGCGCCAGCAGCCAAGATCCACGGGGGTCTTCCTACAATGAGCAGTTCTTC	CASSQDPRGSSYNEQFF